Presented here are 28 T cell receptor beta chains from one specimen sequenced in a study of shared clonotypes between healthy human individuals. Libraries were prepared by immunoSEQ multiplex PCR; TCRdb keeps only in-frame clonotypes and omits some of them. The sample holds roughly 300,000 clones; roughly 84% are singletons and the top ten take 15% to 20%. The sequenced sample consisted of memory CD8+ T cells sorted from blood. This sample's subset: CD45RO+ cells pooled with CCR7-negative TemRA cells. These receptors were obtained from a man aged 18 to 35 in good health.

The chain couples TRBV4-3 to TRBJ2-7; D is unclear. This CDR3 comprises 15 residues. Trimming took off 4 bases at V and 0 bases at J, with 13 bases between the two ends. Germline V gene lookup returns CDR1 LGHNA and CDR2 YSLEER. In DNA, the CDR3 is TGCGCCAGCAGCCGGGATCCCCAGCCCTCCTACGAGCAGTACTTC. It is translated as CASSRDPQPSYEQYF.

This clone showed up just a few times. The chain carries TRBV5-5 and TRBJ1-4; D unclear. This CDR3 region has 15 residues. Trimming removed 0 bases from V and 8 bases from J, with 14 bases in between. Germline V lookup: CDR1 SGHKS, CDR2 YYEKEE (reference sequence). The CDR3 loop reads CASSLGLPFQEKLFF. CDR3 bases: TGTGCCAGCAGCTTGGGGCTGCCGTTTCAGGAAAAACTGTTTTTT.

The V and J genes are TRBV14 and TRBJ2-3; no clear D gene. The CDR3 sequence is 12 residues long. CDR1 SGHDN and CDR2 FVKESK come from the germline V gene. Trimming cost V 2 bases and J 2 bases, with 2 bases left between them. This chain's CDR3 is CASSQNTDTQYF. The CDR3 DNA reads TGTGCCAGCAGCCAAAACACAGATACGCAGTATTTT.

This clone was recorded a few times. CDR3 DNA: TGTGCCAGCAGTGAAGACCCGGACACAGGGGTGACTGAAGCTTTCTTT. It translates to CASSEDPDTGVTEAFF. The chain combines TRBV6-1 with TRBJ1-1, with 7 nucleotides matching TRBD1. Germline V gene lookup returns CDR1 MNHNS and CDR2 SASEGT. Trimming removed 1 base from V and 5 bases from J; junction bases left unmatched: 10. This CDR3 spans 16 amino acids.

The V call is TRBV28, the J call TRBJ2-2, with unresolved D. The CDR3 extends over 14 amino acids. Trimming took off 4 bases at V and 1 base at J, with 7 bases between the two ends. The germline V gene encodes CDR1 MDHEN and CDR2 SYDVKM. The CDR3 DNA is TGTGCCAGCAGTTACCGACAGAACACCGGGGAGCTGTTTTTT. Its translation: CASSYRQNTGELFF.

This chain uses TRBV30 with TRBJ1-2, with TRBD1 matching 9 bases. Germline V gene sequence: CDR1 GTSNPN, CDR2 SVGIG (reference sequence). This CDR3 contains 16 residues. V lost 4 bases, J lost 1 base, and 10 bases stayed unmatched. DNA for the CDR3: TGTGCCTGGAACCACGGGAGGACAGGGGATAACTATGGCTACACCTTC. Residues: CAWNHGRTGDNYGYTF.

The chain combines TRBV4-1 with TRBJ1-1, with a possible D match to TRBD1 (6 bases). Per germline, CDR1 MGHRA and CDR2 YSYEKL. The CDR3 contains 12 residues. V lost 3 bases, J lost 5 bases, and 7 bases lay in between. CDR3 region: CASSHGTTEAFF. The CDR3 DNA reads as TGCGCCAGCAGCCACGGGACAACTGAAGCTTTCTTT.

Concerning this clone itself: Additional DNA sequences in this sample encode the identical CDR3. The chain uses TRBV5-1 and TRBJ2-7; possible D gene TRBD2, 5 bases. This CDR3 region has 13 residues. Trimming left V 2 bases short and J 2 bases short, with 8 bases between. Germline-derived CDR1 and CDR2 are SGHRS and YFSETQ. The CDR3 loop is CASSFGVAYEQYF. For the CDR3, the DNA is TGCGCCAGCAGCTTCGGGGTAGCCTACGAGCAGTACTTC.

The chain carries TRBV11-2 and TRBJ2-7, with D unclear. The CDR3 consists of 13 residues. Germline CDR1 and CDR2: SGHAT and FQNNGV. V was clipped by 1 base and J by 2 bases, with 6 bases between them. CDR3 loop: CASSLARPYEQYF. The CDR3 bases are TGTGCCAGCAGCTTAGCACGGCCCTACGAGCAGTACTTC. Drawing the rest from reference TRBV11-2 and TRBJ2-7, the complete variable domain is EAGVAQSPRYKIIEKRQSVAFWCNPISGHATLYWYQQILGQGPKLLIQFQNNGVVDDSQLPKDRFSAERLKGVDSTLKIQPAKLEDSAVYLCASSLARPYEQYFGPGTRLTVT.

V is TRBV7-8 and J is TRBJ2-2, with TRBD1 identical over 9 bases. The CDR3 is 16 residues long. CDR1 and CDR2 (germline): SGHVS, FQNEAQ. The V gene end was trimmed by 4 bases and the J gene end by 6 bases; junction bases not matched to a gene: 9. The CDR3 protein is CASSSGQGRTAGELFF. For the CDR3, the DNA is TGTGCCAGCAGCTCCGGACAGGGGCGAACGGCCGGGGAGCTGTTTTTT.

The V and J genes are TRBV2 and TRBJ2-7, with D maybe TRBD2 (6 bases). CDR3 length: 15 residues. Trimming pared 5 bases from V and 3 bases from J, leaving 17 bases between. The germline V gene encodes CDR1 SNHLY and CDR2 FYNNEI. The CDR3 loop reads CASSHGGLSVYEQYF. In DNA form, the CDR3 reads TGTGCCAGCAGTCACGGGGGTCTATCCGTCTACGAGCAGTACTTC.

The chain combines TRBV6-5 with TRBJ2-1; weak D call: TRBD2 (6 bases). This CDR3 has 16 amino acids. CDR1 and CDR2 (germline): MNHEY, SVGAGI. V was shortened by 2 bases and J by 0 bases, with 11 bases between the two germline ends. CDR3 nucleotide sequence: TGTGCCAGCAGTTACGAAACGGGAGTCTCCTACAATGAGCAGTTCTTC. Translated: CASSYETGVSYNEQFF.

This rearrangement joins TRBV14 to TRBJ2-5, with D unresolved. V shed 1 base and J shed 4 bases, with 16 bases lying between them. Germline loops: CDR1 SGHDN, CDR2 FVKESK. This CDR3 spans 16 amino acids. The CDR3: CASSQGFWWGSETQYF. As DNA, the CDR3 is TGTGCCAGCAGCCAAGGATTTTGGTGGGGATCAGAGACCCAGTACTTC.

The chain uses TRBV27 and TRBJ2-7, with D hard to call. The CDR3 sequence is 15 residues long. CDR1 is MNHEY and CDR2 is SMNVEV in the germline V gene (reference sequence). V was trimmed by 4 bases and J by 2 bases, leaving 15 bases between them. In DNA, the CDR3 is TGTGCCAGCAGTTCTCACCAGGCCCAAACCTACGAGCAGTACTTC. Translating gives CASSSHQAQTYEQYF.

V is TRBV7-6 and J is TRBJ2-7; 10 positions agree with TRBD2. This CDR3 comprises 15 residues. J gave up 3 bases and V 5 bases, and 7 bases lay outside the gene matches. Per the germline V gene, CDR1 is SGHVS and CDR2 is FNYEAQ. The CDR3 region is CASSPGLAEHYEQYF. The CDR3 DNA is TGTGCCAGCAGCCCCGGACTAGCGGAGCACTACGAGCAGTACTTC.

The chain employs TRBV9 and TRBJ1-1; maybe TRBD1 (6 bases). Trimming shortened V by 0 bases and J by 1 base, and 10 bases separated the two germline ends. This CDR3 region has 15 residues. CDR1 is SGDLS, CDR2 YYNGEE, per germline. Written as DNA, the CDR3 is TGTGCCAGCAGCGTAGGCCCGACAGGGAACACTGAAGCTTTCTTT. It translates to CASSVGPTGNTEAFF.

This chain connects TRBV28 to TRBJ2-3; D is unresolved. Trimming stripped 3 bases from V and 5 bases from J, with 12 bases between. Germline CDR1 reads MDHEN; CDR2 reads SYDVKM. The CDR3 spans 14 residues. The CDR3 nucleotides read TGTGCCAGCAGTTTTTATGAAATTGAAGATACGCAGTATTTT. This translates into CASSFYEIEDTQYF. Based on the CDR3 plus reference TRBV28 and TRBJ2-3, the full variable domain is DVKVTQSSRYLVKRTGEKVFLECVQDMDHENMFWYRQDPGLGLRLIYFSYDVKMKEKGDIPEGYSVSREKKERFSLILESASTNQTSMYLCASSFYEIEDTQYFGPGTRLTVL.

The CDR3 bases are TGTGCCAGCGGACAGGGTTCCTACGAGCAGTACTTC. This codes for CASGQGSYEQYF. The chain employs TRBV6-5 and TRBJ2-7; TRBD1 matches at 8 bases. Germline CDR1 reads MNHEY; CDR2 reads SVGAGI. V lost 8 bases, J lost 1 base, and 1 base stayed unmatched. The CDR3 has 12 residues.

This chain links TRBV7-9 with TRBJ1-2; weak D call: TRBD1 (5 bases). Trimming pared 1 base from V and 3 bases from J, leaving 18 bases between. Germline CDR1 reads SEHNR; CDR2 reads FQNEAQ (reference sequence). The CDR3 has 17 residues. The CDR3 DNA reads TGTGCCAGCAGCTTAGGTAAAGGGGATCGTTGGGACTATGGCTACACCTTC. Translating gives CASSLGKGDRWDYGYTF.

This clone has only one observation. This chain joins TRBV11-2 and TRBJ2-3, with 7 bases fitting TRBD2. J gave up 4 bases and V 1 base, and 8 bases lay outside the gene matches. The CDR3 has 16 amino acids. Germline-derived CDR1 and CDR2 are SGHAT and FQNNGV. CDR3 amino acids: CASSLGRGGPPDTQYF. CDR3 DNA: TGTGCCAGCAGCTTAGGACGGGGAGGGCCACCAGATACGCAGTATTTT.

The chain couples TRBV2 to TRBJ1-3; D call uncertain. Trimming removed 3 bases at V and 2 bases at J, with 8 bases between. Germline V gene sequence: CDR1 SNHLY, CDR2 FYNNEI. The CDR3 covers 14 residues. CDR3 DNA sequence: TGTGCCAGCAGTGATACAGTACCTGGAAACACCATATATTTT. Encoded protein: CASSDTVPGNTIYF.

The chain employs TRBV6-1 and TRBJ2-3; 8 nucleotides align to TRBD2. Germline CDR1 MNHNS, CDR2 SASEGT. Trimming removed 7 bases from V and 9 bases from J; junction bases left unmatched: 12. This CDR3 has 14 residues. The CDR3 nucleotides read TGTGCCAGCATCCACACTAGCGGTCCATGGACGCAGTATTTT. Its protein product is CASIHTSGPWTQYF.

This sequence joins TRBV6-1 and TRBJ2-1; no definite D call. V was pared by 7 bases and J by 4 bases, with 5 bases between. The CDR3 has 11 amino acids. Germline V gives CDR1 MNHNS, CDR2 SASEGT. CDR3: CASNGYNEQFF. The CDR3 coding sequence is TGTGCCAGCAACGGGTACAATGAGCAGTTCTTC.

The chain links TRBV7-9 to TRBJ2-1, with D uncertain. There are 14 residues in the CDR3. The ends were cut back, 5 bases at V and 0 bases at J, with 8 bases in the middle. Germline V CDR1 and CDR2: SEHNR, FQNEAQ (reference sequence). CDR3 loop: CASSHDSSYNEQFF. The CDR3 DNA reads TGTGCCAGCAGCCACGATAGCTCCTACAATGAGCAGTTCTTC.

The chain uses TRBV4-1 and TRBJ1-2; maybe TRBD1 (6 bases). In germline, CDR1 is MGHRA, CDR2 YSYEKL. The CDR3 runs to 15 residues. The V end was cut by 2 bases, the J end by 1 base, with 11 bases between. CDR3 in amino acids: CASSQSPGDNYGYTF. CDR3 sequence (DNA): TGCGCCAGCAGCCAATCGCCAGGGGATAACTATGGCTACACCTTC.

This chain connects TRBV28 to TRBJ2-1; 7 nucleotides align to TRBD2. Germline V gives CDR1 MDHEN, CDR2 SYDVKM. V shed 7 bases, J shed 10 bases, and the junction held 13 bases outside the gene matches. The CDR3 extends over 14 amino acids. CDR3 protein: CASTTRITGGEQFF. The CDR3 coding sequence is TGTGCCAGCACAACAAGGATTACGGGGGGAGAGCAGTTCTTC.

The rearrangement joins TRBV29-1 to TRBJ1-1; D unclear. The CDR3 length is 13 residues. Trimming left V 2 bases short and J 1 base short, with 8 bases between. Germline CDR1 reads SQVTM; CDR2 reads ANQGSEA. The CDR3 reads CSVEWEENTEAFF. The DNA for the CDR3 is TGCAGCGTTGAATGGGAGGAGAACACTGAAGCTTTCTTT.

The chain combines TRBV14 with TRBJ2-7, with D hard to call. The germline V gene encodes CDR1 SGHDN and CDR2 FVKESK. Trimming removed 3 bases from V and 6 bases from J, with 15 bases in between. The CDR3 is made up of 14 amino acids. CDR3 region: CASSHLGRSVEQYF. For the CDR3, the DNA is TGTGCCAGCAGCCACCTAGGACGTTCCGTCGAGCAGTACTTC. The variable domain in full, completed from reference TRBV14 and TRBJ2-7, reads EAGVTQFPSHSVIEKGQTVTLRCDPISGHDNLYWYRRVMGKEIKFLLHFVKESKQDESGMPNNRFLAERTGGTYSTLKVQPAELEDSGVYFCASSHLGRSVEQYFGPGTRLTVT.